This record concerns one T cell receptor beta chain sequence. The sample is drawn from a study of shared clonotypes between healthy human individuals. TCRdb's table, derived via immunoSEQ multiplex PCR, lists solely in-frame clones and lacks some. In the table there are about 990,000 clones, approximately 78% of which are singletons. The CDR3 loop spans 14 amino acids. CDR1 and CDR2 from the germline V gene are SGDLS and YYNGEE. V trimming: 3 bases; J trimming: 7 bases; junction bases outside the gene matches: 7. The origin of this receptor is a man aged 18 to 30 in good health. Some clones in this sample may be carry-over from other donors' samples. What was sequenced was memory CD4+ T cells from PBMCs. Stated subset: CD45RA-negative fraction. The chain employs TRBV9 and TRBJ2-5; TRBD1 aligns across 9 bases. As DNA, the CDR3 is TGTGCCAGCAGCGGACAGGGGGGCAAGGGGACCCAGTACTTC. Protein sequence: CASSGQGGKGTQYF.